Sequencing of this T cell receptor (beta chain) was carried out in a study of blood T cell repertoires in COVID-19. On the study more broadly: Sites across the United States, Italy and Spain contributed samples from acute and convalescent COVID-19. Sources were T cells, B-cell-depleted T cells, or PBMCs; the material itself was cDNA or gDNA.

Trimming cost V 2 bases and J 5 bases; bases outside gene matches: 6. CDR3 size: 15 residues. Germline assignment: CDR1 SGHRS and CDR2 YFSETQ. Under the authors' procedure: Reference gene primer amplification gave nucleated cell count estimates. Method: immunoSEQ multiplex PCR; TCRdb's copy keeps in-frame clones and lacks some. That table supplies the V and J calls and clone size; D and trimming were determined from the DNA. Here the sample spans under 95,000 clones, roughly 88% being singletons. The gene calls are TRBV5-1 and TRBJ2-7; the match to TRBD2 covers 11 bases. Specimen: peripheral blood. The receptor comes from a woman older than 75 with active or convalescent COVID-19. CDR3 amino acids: CASSLIAGGGNEQYF. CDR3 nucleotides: TGCGCCAGCAGCTTAATAGCGGGAGGGGGTAACGAGCAGTACTTC.